The 6 T cell receptor beta chains listed next were all sequenced from one sample in a study of blood T cell repertoires in COVID-19. Data came from immunoSEQ multiplex PCR; TCRdb stores just in-frame clones and leaves some out. The sample shows roughly 73,000 clones, around nine tenths of them seen only once. The sample consisted of peripheral blood. Every receptor here comes from a human donor in a cohort sampled during active COVID-19.

The V gene is TRBV2, the J gene TRBJ2-7; the match to TRBD1 covers 9 bases. The CDR3 is made up of 12 amino acids. V trimming: 6 bases; J trimming: 3 bases; junction bases outside the gene matches: 0. The germline CDR1 and CDR2 sequences are SNHLY and FYNNEI. The CDR3 DNA sequence: TGTGCCAGCAGGACAGGGGGCTACGAGCAGTACTTC. Its protein is CASRTGGYEQYF.

This chain links TRBV15 with TRBJ2-2, with 10 bases aligning to TRBD1. This CDR3 spans 16 amino acids. CDR1 and CDR2 from the germline V gene are LNHNV and YYDKDF (reference sequence). V lost 3 bases and J lost 7; bases outside the gene matches: 8. This CDR3 is CATSRGGTGVNGELFF. CDR3 bases: TGTGCCACCAGCAGGGGGGGGACAGGGGTAAACGGGGAGCTGTTTTTT.

This clone was recorded a few times. A read error may account for a junction end that differs from germline. The chain is built from TRBV11-2 and TRBJ2-5; 11 bases are shared with TRBD2. Germline V gene data show CDR1 as SGHAT and CDR2 as FQNNGV. CDR3 size: 14 residues. The CDR3 region is CASSLGGGLAEEHF. The CDR3 DNA reads as TGTGCCAGCAGCTTAGGAGGGGGACTAGCGGAGGAGCACTTC. The variable domain in full, completed from reference TRBV11-2 and TRBJ2-5, reads EAGVAQSPRYKIIEKRQSVAFWCNPISGHATLYWYQQILGQGPKLLIQFQNNGVVDDSQLPKDRFSAERLKGVDSTLKIQPAKLEDSAVYLCASSLGGGLAEEHFGPGTRLLVL.

The rearrangement links TRBV2 to TRBJ1-1; D not certain. This CDR3 spans 12 amino acids. Germline CDR1 reads SNHLY; CDR2 reads FYNNEI. V dropped 6 bases and J dropped 4 bases, with 9 bases sitting between them. CDR3 sequence (DNA): TGTGCCAGCAGCACCGGGGTCACTGAAGCTTTCTTT. Residues: CASSTGVTEAFF.

The chain has TRBV5-6 and TRBJ2-7, with D tentatively TRBD2 (6 bases). Per the germline V gene, CDR1 is SGHDT and CDR2 is YYEEEE. The V gene lost 1 base and the J gene lost 3 bases, with 14 bases spanning the gap. The CDR3 is 15 amino acids. The CDR3 sequence: CASSLWEAKLYEQYF. In DNA, the CDR3 is TGTGCCAGCAGCTTGTGGGAGGCGAAACTCTACGAGCAGTACTTC.

This chain connects TRBV6-5 to TRBJ1-6, with D perhaps TRBD1 (5 bases). Germline V gene sequence: CDR1 MNHEY, CDR2 SVGAGI. V was clipped by 0 bases and J by 10 bases, with 13 bases between them. The CDR3 loop spans 15 amino acids. CDR3 loop: CASSYSTPGRSPLHF. CDR3 DNA sequence: TGTGCCAGCAGTTACTCGACCCCAGGGAGGTCACCCCTCCACTTT.